This T cell receptor beta chain was observed in a study of Ad26.COV2.S vaccination and SARS-CoV-2 variants (dated by TCRdb to the early 2020s). For the wider study: Vaccine-arm donors came from COV1001, a multicentre, randomized, double-blind, placebo-controlled phase I-IIa trial of Ad26.COV2.S in healthy adults. Ad26.COV2.S was administered intramuscularly at 5 x 10^10 or 1 x 10^11 viral particles, either as a single shot or as two shots given 56 days apart. Sequencing of the TCRbeta repertoire served to evaluate the specificity and breadth of SARS-CoV-2-reactive T cell receptors following Ad26.COV2.S vaccination. A total of 32 samples were included in the TCR-sequenced set, comprising roughly 19 Ad26.COV2.S vaccine recipients, 5 placebo recipients and 8 SARS-CoV-2 convalescent individuals. Participants in the trial were split at random into five groups of five each, receiving low-dose or high-dose Ad26.COV2.S once or twice, or else placebo on both occasions. Blinding of investigators to trial group allocation was maintained during experiments and outcome assessment.

The immunoSEQ Assay was used to sequence TCRbeta CDR3 regions. After extraction, genomic DNA underwent amplification by bias-controlled multiplex PCR, followed by high-throughput sequencing. Per the original workflow: To quantify the absolute abundance of each unique TCRbeta CDR3 region, sequences were collapsed and filtered. Usable DNA was measured by amplifying reference genes present in all nucleated cells, and TCRbeta template counts were normalized to that usable DNA to estimate T cell fraction. Repertoire TCRs were annotated as SARS-CoV-2-specific when V gene, CDR3 amino acid sequence and J gene were exactly matched to a known reactive TCR set. The reference SARS-CoV-2 TCR set came from MIRA and was filtered for enrichment in COVID-19-positive ImmuneCODE repertoires, removing public or cross-reactive TCRs. Using the MIRA antigens, annotated TCRs were further analysed by specific ORF or by position within an ORF. Breadth was defined as annotated unique rearrangements over total unique productive rearrangements; depth was the summed frequency of those rearrangements. TCR breadth was compared between groups using two-sided Wilcoxon rank-sum tests. As stored in TCRdb, this immuneACCESS dataset retains in-frame rearrangements with V and J assigned. A fraction of the clones does not appear; measured against another copy, unresolved V genes explain less than half of the discrepancy, and the remainder lacks a known reason. V and J calls and clone size come straight from that table; D and trimming were deduced from the DNA. The sample table records hundreds of thousands of clones; about 90% of these occur just once. The top ten clones comprise around 3.5% of the sample.

A single count supports this clone. Its target antigen remains unknown. One base away there is no much larger clone; base qualities are not given. Study-wide conclusions, independent of this receptor: The study lacked the statistical power to compare responses across vaccine doses or regimens. After vaccination, substantial breadth of spike-specific CD8+ and CD4+ T cell responses was reported. Vaccine and placebo recipients had similar non-spike TCR breadth, a finding consistent with the vaccine containing only spike. Higher spike-specific TCR breadth was observed in Ad26.COV2.S recipients than in placebo recipients (P = 0.0014). It was noted by the authors that total T cell responses may have been underestimated by the TCR breadth and depth analyses.

The meaning of the sample's treatment or condition label: around 19 received Ad26.COV2.S at low or high dose, single or two shots; roughly 5 received placebo; per-sample allocation not given. For vaccine and placebo recipients, repertoires were sequenced using samples collected on day 63 after the first injection. Between 29 July and 7 August 2020, Cohort 1b enrolled 25 adults aged 18-55 years at one site in Boston, USA. Ad26.COV2.S consisted of a replication-incompetent adenovirus type 26 vector by which a prefusion-stabilized SARS-CoV-2 spike protein from the original Wuhan strain was expressed. The germline V gene yields MNHEY for CDR1 and SVGEGT for CDR2. The germline V and J ends show losses of 4 bases and 4 bases respectively, and no gene match explains 6 bases of the junction. Inclusive of the bounding cysteine and phenylalanine, the CDR3 is 15 residues long. The sequence is cut down to CDR3 DNA, 45 bases in frame from base 1.

Material: peripheral blood, obtained in a trial of Ad26.COV2.S vaccine versus placebo. The V and J genes are TRBV6-2 or TRBV6-3 and TRBJ2-5; 10 bases in between match TRBD1. This sequence was found in a person between 18 and 59 years old who received the Ad26.COV2.S COVID-19 vaccine or a placebo. Read as DNA, the sequence is TGTGCCAGCAGTTTGCAGGGACAGGGGTCAGAGACCCAGTACTTC. This codes for CASSLQGQGSETQYF.